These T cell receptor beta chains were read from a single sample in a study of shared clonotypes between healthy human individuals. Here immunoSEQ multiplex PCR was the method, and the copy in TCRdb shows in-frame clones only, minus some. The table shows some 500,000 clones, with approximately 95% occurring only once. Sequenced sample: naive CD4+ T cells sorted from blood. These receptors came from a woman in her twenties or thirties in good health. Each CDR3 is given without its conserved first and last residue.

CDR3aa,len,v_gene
ASTQQGEQF,9,TRBV28
ASSLLGDSYGYT,12,TRBV5-4
SVEGGRTEAF,10,TRBV29-1
ASTGPGDEQY,10,TRBV5-5
ASSGTGVSTDTQY,13,TRBV27
ASSPTGTSGRAYNEQF,16,TRBV7-6
ASSLVRDSAGTEAF,14,TRBV27
ASSAWPRKTYGYT,13,TRBV10-1
ASSLSDYRSGTGVWYQPQH,19,TRBV28
SAADNSPLH,9,TRBV20-1
ATSSQTATYEQY,12,TRBV15
ASSLALGQAPYEQY,14,TRBV7-9
ASSLGLGGTDTQY,13,TRBV7-2
ASSRGGARETQY,12,TRBV6-5
ASSTSGRGTGELF,13,TRBV10-1
ASREASSSYEQY,12,TRBV5-1
ASSVYKDQPQH,11,TRBV6-4
ASSLDGTRISREETQY,16,TRBV5-1